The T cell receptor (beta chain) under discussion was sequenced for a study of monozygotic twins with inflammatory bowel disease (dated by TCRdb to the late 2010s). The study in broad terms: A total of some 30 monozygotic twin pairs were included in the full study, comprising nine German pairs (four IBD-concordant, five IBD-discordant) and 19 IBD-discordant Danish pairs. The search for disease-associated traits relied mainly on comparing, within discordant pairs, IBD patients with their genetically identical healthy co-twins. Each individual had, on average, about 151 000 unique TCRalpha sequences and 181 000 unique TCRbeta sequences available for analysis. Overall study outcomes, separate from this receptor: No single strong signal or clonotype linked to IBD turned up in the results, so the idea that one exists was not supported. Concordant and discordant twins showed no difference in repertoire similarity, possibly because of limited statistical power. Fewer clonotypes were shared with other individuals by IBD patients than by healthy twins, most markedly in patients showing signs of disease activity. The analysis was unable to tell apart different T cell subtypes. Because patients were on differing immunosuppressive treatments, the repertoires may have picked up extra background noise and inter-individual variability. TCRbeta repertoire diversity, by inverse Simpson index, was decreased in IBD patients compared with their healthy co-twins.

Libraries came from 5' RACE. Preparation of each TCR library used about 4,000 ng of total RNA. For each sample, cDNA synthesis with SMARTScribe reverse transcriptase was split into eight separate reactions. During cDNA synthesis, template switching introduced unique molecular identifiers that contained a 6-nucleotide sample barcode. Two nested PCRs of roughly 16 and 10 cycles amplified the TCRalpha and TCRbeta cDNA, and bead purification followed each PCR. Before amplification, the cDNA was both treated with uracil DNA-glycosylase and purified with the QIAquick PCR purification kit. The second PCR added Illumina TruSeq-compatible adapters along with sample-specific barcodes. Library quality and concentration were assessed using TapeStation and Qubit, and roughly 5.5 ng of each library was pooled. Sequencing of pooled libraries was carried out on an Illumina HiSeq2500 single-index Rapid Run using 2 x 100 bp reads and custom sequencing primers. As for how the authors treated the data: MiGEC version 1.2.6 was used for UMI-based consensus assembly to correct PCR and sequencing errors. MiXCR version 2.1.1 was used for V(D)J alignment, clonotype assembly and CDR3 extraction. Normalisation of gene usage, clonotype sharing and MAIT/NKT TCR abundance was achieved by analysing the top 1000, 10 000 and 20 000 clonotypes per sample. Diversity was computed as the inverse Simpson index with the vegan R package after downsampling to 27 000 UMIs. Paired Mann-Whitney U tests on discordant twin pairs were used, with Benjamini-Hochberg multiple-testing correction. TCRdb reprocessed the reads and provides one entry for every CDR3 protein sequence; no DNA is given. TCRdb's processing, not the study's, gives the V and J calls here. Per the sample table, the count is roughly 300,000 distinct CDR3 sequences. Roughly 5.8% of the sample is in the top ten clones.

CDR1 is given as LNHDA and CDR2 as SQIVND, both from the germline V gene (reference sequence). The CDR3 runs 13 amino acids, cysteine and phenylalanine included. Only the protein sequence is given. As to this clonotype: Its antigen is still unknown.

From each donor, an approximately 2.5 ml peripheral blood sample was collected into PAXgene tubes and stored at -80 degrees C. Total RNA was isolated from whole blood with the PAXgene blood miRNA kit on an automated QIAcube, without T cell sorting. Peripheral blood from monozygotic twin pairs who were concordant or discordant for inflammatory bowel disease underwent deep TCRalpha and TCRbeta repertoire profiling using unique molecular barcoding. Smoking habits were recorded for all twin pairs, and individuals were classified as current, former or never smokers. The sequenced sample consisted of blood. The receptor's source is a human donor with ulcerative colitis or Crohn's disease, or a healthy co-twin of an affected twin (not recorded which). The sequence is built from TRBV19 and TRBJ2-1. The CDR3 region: CASSIGRSNEQFF.